This entry features one T cell receptor beta chain sequence. It has no known antigen specificity. Base qualities were left out, and no much larger clone turns up one base away. The data stem from a study of control samples from healthy donors and cancer patients (dated by TCRdb to about 2020). The library came from the immunoSEQ multiplex PCR assay. As stored in TCRdb, this immuneACCESS dataset retains in-frame rearrangements with V and J assigned. A fraction of the clones does not appear; measured against another copy, unresolved V genes explain less than half of the discrepancy, and the remainder lacks a known reason. This sample is represented by approximately 50,000 clones; 75% to 90% of them were singletons. Clones ranked in the top ten supply more than 12% of the sample. This clonotype originated in a man aged 55 to 70 with head and neck cancer. Material for sequencing was PBMCs.

CDR3 loop: CATSRDLKGNYEQYF. The bases are TGTGCCACCAGCAGAGATCTTAAGGGAAACTACGAGCAGTACTTC. The receptor chain draws on TRBV15 and TRBJ2-7; no D gene call is confident. V is pared back by 0 bases and J by 3 bases, with 12 bases lying between the germline termini. The CDR3 covers 15 residues, taking in both the cysteine and the phenylalanine. Only CDR3 DNA is held: 45 bases, read in frame from base 1. CDR1 LNHNV and CDR2 YYDKDF were looked up in the germline V gene (reference sequence).